One sample yielded the 13 T cell receptor beta chains listed below, sequenced in a study of response to subunit inactivated influenza vaccine. TCRdb reprocessed the RT-PCR reads with MiXCR, giving one entry per CDR3 protein. The sample carries around 180,000 distinct CDR3 sequences, approximately 9.2% recorded once. The sample was non-naive T cells sorted from PBMCs, taken on the day of vaccination. Every receptor here comes from a man between 50 and 59 years old who received an inactivated influenza vaccine.

This clonotype was seen ten or more times. This rearrangement joins TRBV24-1 to TRBJ1-1; the D is unclear. The CDR3 totals 14 residues. The V gene's germline CDR1 is KGHDR and CDR2 SFDVKD. V lost 7 bases and J lost 0, with 11 bases in between. CDR3 in amino acids: CATREEGMNTEAFF. CDR3 sequence (DNA): TGTGCCACCAGAGAGGAAGGGATGAACACTGAAGCTTTCTTT.

The gene calls are TRBV7-8 and TRBJ2-2; D is possibly TRBD1 (5 bases). Germline CDR1 SGHVS, CDR2 FQNEAQ. The CDR3 sequence is 15 residues long. Trimming took off 6 bases at V and 0 bases at J, with 11 bases between the two ends. CDR3 coding DNA: TGTGCCAGCAGACAGGCCGAAACGAACACCGGGGAGCTGTTTTTT. Encoded protein: CASRQAETNTGELFF.

This clonotype has a handful of counts. The V gene is TRBV30, the J gene TRBJ1-2; the D is unclear. Trimming shortened V by 2 bases and J by 5 bases, and 12 bases separated the two germline ends. This CDR3 has 13 residues. Germline V CDR1 and CDR2: GTSNPN, SVGIG (reference sequence). CDR3 in amino acids: CAWSKNLGYGYTF. CDR3 sequence (DNA): TGTGCCTGGAGTAAGAACCTGGGGTATGGCTACACCTTC.

The table lists this clonotype with a few counts. This chain links TRBV6-5 with TRBJ2-3; D possibly matches TRBD1 or TRBD2 (5 bases each). The CDR3 has 15 amino acids. Germline-derived CDR1 and CDR2 are MNHEY and SVGAGI. V lost 4 bases, J lost 4 bases, and 15 bases lay in between. Here the CDR3 DNA reads TGTGCCAGCAGTTCCTTGAGGGGAGTGGCAGATACGCAGTATTTT. It is translated as CASSSLRGVADTQYF.

There are a few counts of this clonotype. This chain uses TRBV29-1 with TRBJ2-7; TRBD2 matches 7 bases. Trimming cost V 5 bases and J 2 bases; bases outside gene matches: 9. CDR1 and CDR2 from the germline V gene are SQVTM and ANQGSEA. The CDR3 is 14 amino acids. The CDR3 loop is CSVLAGVRAYEQYF. DNA for the CDR3: TGCAGCGTTCTCGCGGGGGTCCGGGCCTACGAGCAGTACTTC.

This clonotype was recorded at least ten times. This chain connects TRBV7-8 to TRBJ2-7; 7 bases line up with TRBD1. Germline trimming cut 5 bases from V and 0 bases from J; bases unmatched to any gene: 10. Germline assignment: CDR1 SGHVS and CDR2 FQNEAQ. The CDR3 sequence is 16 residues long. The CDR3 DNA sequence: TGTGCCAGCAGCATACAACAGGGGATCAGCTCCTACGAGCAGTACTTC. As protein: CASSIQQGISSYEQYF.

This chain links TRBV4-2 with TRBJ2-5; TRBD2 matches 15 bases. Looked up from germline, CDR1 is LGHNA and CDR2 is YNFKEQ. The V and J ends lost 1 base and 5 bases, in that order; junction bases with no gene match: 5. CDR3 size: 17 residues. CDR3: CASSQGTSGGAAETQYF. The CDR3 region has the DNA TGTGCCAGCAGCCAAGGGACTAGCGGGGGGGCGGCGGAGACCCAGTACTTC.

This clonotype has a handful of counts. The chain combines TRBV4-3 with TRBJ1-1; the D gene is possibly TRBD1 (5 bases). The CDR3 spans 16 residues. The germline V gene encodes CDR1 LGHNA and CDR2 YSLEER. Trimming cost V 3 bases and J 1 base, with 15 bases left between them. The CDR3 bases are TGCGCCAGCAGCCAGGCTCAGGGTTTGGGGAACACTGAAGCTTTCTTT. Translation gives CASSQAQGLGNTEAFF.

This clonotype was detected only a few times. V usage is TRBV18 and J usage is TRBJ2-5; 8 nucleotides match TRBD1. V dropped 4 bases and J dropped 5; count of bases not matched to a gene: 12. This CDR3 is built from 16 residues. Germline lookup yields CDR1 KGHSH and CDR2 LQKENI. The CDR3 nucleotides are TGTGCCAGCTCACGGCCTGAAGGACAGGGCGGTGAGACCCAGTACTTC. Encoded protein: CASSRPEGQGGETQYF.

This clonotype was detected many times. The chain employs TRBV7-9 and TRBJ1-6; the D gene is possibly TRBD1 (6 bases). V was trimmed by 1 base and J by 6 bases, leaving 10 bases between them. Germline V gene sequence: CDR1 SEHNR, CDR2 FQNEAQ (reference sequence). This CDR3 has 15 amino acids. CDR3 in DNA: TGTGCCAGCAGCTTAGACACAGGGCCTAATTCACCCCTCCACTTT. Its protein product is CASSLDTGPNSPLHF.

There are many counts of this clonotype. The chain links TRBV28 to TRBJ2-1, with D uncertain. Trimming stripped 3 bases from V and 0 bases from J, with 6 bases between. CDR1 is MDHEN, CDR2 SYDVKM, per germline. The CDR3 is made up of 14 amino acids. CDR3 residues: CASSFSYSYNEQFF. CDR3 coding DNA: TGTGCCAGCAGTTTCTCTTACTCCTACAATGAGCAGTTCTTC.

This clonotype was counted many times. This sequence joins TRBV6-2 or TRBV6-3 and TRBJ2-1, with a tentative D call TRBD1 (5 bases). The V end was cut by 6 bases, the J end by 1 base, with 7 bases between. Looked up from germline, CDR1 is MNHEY and CDR2 is SVGEGT. The length of the CDR3 is 13 residues. The chain's CDR3 is CASRRTSYNEQFF. Written as DNA, the CDR3 is TGTGCCAGCAGGAGGACATCCTACAATGAGCAGTTCTTC.

V gene TRBV12-3 or TRBV12-4 combines with J gene TRBJ1-6; no definite D call. The CDR3 spans 12 residues. V gave up 2 bases and J gave up 9 bases, with 5 bases separating them. The CDR3 region has the DNA TGTGCCAGCAGTTTACGGGCTTCACCCCTCCACTTT. Translating it yields CASSLRASPLHF.